These 13 T cell receptor beta chains came from one sample sequenced in a study of blood T cell repertoires in COVID-19 (dated by TCRdb to 2020 to 2022). Libraries were constructed by the immunoSEQ multiplex PCR assay. TCRdb mirrors the immuneACCESS table, restricted to in-frame sequences. Some clones are absent from its copies; in checked studies, under half trace to an unresolved V gene, and the reason for the others is unknown. This sample gives about 55,000 clones in total; 90% of them show up just once. Of the sample, roughly 14% falls within the top ten clones. Sequencing was performed on peripheral blood. The receptor set was obtained from a human donor with active COVID-19. The donor label of this sample is uncertain.

The chain joins TRBV25-1 to TRBJ2-2; D is uncertain. Germline V gives CDR1 MGHDK, CDR2 SYGVNS. This CDR3 spans 13 amino acids. V shed 4 bases and J shed 5 bases, with 8 bases lying between them. CDR3 nucleotides: TGTGCCAGCAGTGCTCTGTCGACCGGGGAGCTGTTTTTT. This gives the protein CASSALSTGELFF.

The chain employs TRBV7-9 and TRBJ2-5, with D possibly being TRBD1 (5 bases). The ends were cut back, 3 bases at V and 4 bases at J, with 15 bases in the middle. The CDR3 length is 15 residues. Germline V CDR1 and CDR2: SEHNR, FQNEAQ (reference sequence). CDR3 in DNA: TGTGCCAGCAGCTTCGACGTGCAGGGTCGAGAGACCCAGTACTTC. Its protein product is CASSFDVQGRETQYF.

The chain is built from TRBV7-9 and TRBJ2-1; 8 nucleotides line up with TRBD2. The CDR3 is 17 amino acids. CDR1 and CDR2 (germline): SEHNR, FQNEAQ (reference sequence). J lost 2 bases, V lost 5 bases, and 11 bases had no gene match. CDR3 region: CASSRKLAARTYNEQFF. CDR3 DNA sequence: TGTGCCAGCAGCAGAAAACTAGCGGCAAGGACCTACAATGAGCAGTTCTTC.

The J gene is TRBJ2-7, the V gene TRBV6-6; 9 nucleotides align to TRBD2. The CDR3 loop spans 16 amino acids. CDR1 and CDR2 from the germline V gene are MNHNY and SVGAGI (reference sequence). V gave up 5 bases and J gave up 0 bases; unmatched junction bases: 8. This chain's CDR3 is CASSRLAASGSYEQYF. The CDR3 bases are TGTGCCAGCAGTCGACTAGCGGCGTCCGGCTCCTACGAGCAGTACTTC.

This rearrangement joins TRBV4-2 to TRBJ1-4, with TRBD1 as a possible D gene (6 bases). The V gene lost 1 base and the J gene lost 5 bases, with 11 bases spanning the gap. CDR1 is LGHNA and CDR2 is YNFKEQ in the germline V gene. This CDR3 spans 15 amino acids. CDR3 nucleotides: TGTGCCAGCAGCCAAGGACAGGTCCCGAATGAAAAACTGTTTTTT. Its translation: CASSQGQVPNEKLFF.

V usage is TRBV27 and J usage is TRBJ1-1, with 7 bases identical to TRBD1. The CDR3 has 13 amino acids. CDR1 MNHEY and CDR2 SMNVEV come from the germline V gene (reference sequence). V was pared by 6 bases and J by 0 bases, with 1 base of the junction left unmatched. The CDR3 is CASRTGMNTEAFF. CDR3 coding DNA: TGTGCCAGCAGGACAGGGATGAACACTGAAGCTTTCTTT.

V gene TRBV13 combines with J gene TRBJ1-1; D remains unclear. The CDR3 runs to 14 residues. Trimming removed 5 bases at V and 2 bases at J, with 12 bases between. Germline CDR1 and CDR2: PRHDT and FYEKMQ (reference sequence). In DNA, the CDR3 is TGTGCCAGCAGCGATGGGCGGGTTAACACTGAAGCTTTCTTT. Its translation: CASSDGRVNTEAFF.

The DNA of the CDR3 is TGTGCCAGCAACCCTGGACAGGGTGGGACAGATACGCAGTATTTT. It translates to CASNPGQGGTDTQYF. The rearrangement uses TRBV6-5 and TRBJ2-3, with TRBD1 matching 8 bases. The CDR3 is 15 amino acids. CDR1 and CDR2 (germline): MNHEY, SVGAGI. V shed 7 bases, J shed 3 bases, and the junction held 9 bases outside the gene matches.

The CDR3 region has the DNA TGTGCCAGCAGGGAGCCGGGACAGGGGGCGAAAGGCTACACCTTC. It translates to CASREPGQGAKGYTF. V gene TRBV5-4 combines with J gene TRBJ1-2; TRBD1 agrees at 12 bases. This CDR3 has 15 amino acids. The germline V gene encodes CDR1 SGHNT and CDR2 YYREEE (reference sequence). The V gene end was trimmed by 5 bases and the J gene end by 8 bases; junction bases not matched to a gene: 10. The full variable domain, its missing parts supplied by reference TRBV5-4 and TRBJ1-2, is ETGVTQSPTHLIKTRGQQVTLRCSSQSGHNTVSWYQQALGQGPQFIFQYYREEENGRGNFPPRFSGLQFPNYSSELNVNALELDDSALYLCASREPGQGAKGYTFGSGTRLTVV.

The CDR3 reads CASSPGGIQPQHF. The CDR3 region has the DNA TGTGCCAGCAGCCCCGGGGGGATACAGCCCCAGCATTTT. V and J are TRBV6-5 and TRBJ1-5; D might be TRBD1 (5 bases). The CDR3 runs to 13 residues. Germline assignment: CDR1 MNHEY and CDR2 SVGAGI. With 6 bases removed from V and 7 bases from J, the gap between germline ends came to 13 bases.

This rearrangement joins TRBV29-1 to TRBJ2-5, with D possibly matching TRBD2 (6 bases). The CDR3 sequence is 15 residues long. The V and J ends lost 5 bases and 3 bases respectively, with 19 bases between them. Germline CDR1 is SQVTM and CDR2 is ANQGSEA. The CDR3 loop is CSVRRLGGPEETQYF. The DNA for the CDR3 is TGCAGCGTTAGAAGATTGGGGGGACCGGAAGAGACCCAGTACTTC.

V and J are TRBV5-1 and TRBJ1-6, with TRBD1 matching over 9 bases. CDR3 length: 14 residues. The V gene's germline CDR1 is SGHRS and CDR2 YFSETQ. V trimming: 3 bases; J trimming: 8 bases; junction bases outside the gene matches: 3. The CDR3 reads CASSSRTGDSPLHF. CDR3 sequence (DNA): TGCGCCAGCAGCTCCCGGACAGGGGATTCACCCCTCCACTTT.

The rearrangement uses TRBV9 and TRBJ1-2; 8 bases map to TRBD1. The CDR3 extends over 14 amino acids. Germline CDR1 SGDLS, CDR2 YYNGEE. Germline trimming cut 3 bases from V and 4 bases from J; bases unmatched to any gene: 5. CDR3 DNA: TGTGCCAGCAGCGCCCGACAGGGGTCCTATGGCTACACCTTC. It yields the protein CASSARQGSYGYTF.